The 12 T cell receptor beta chains presented below share a single source sample, sequenced in a study of blood T cell repertoires in COVID-19. Generated by immunoSEQ multiplex PCR, the TCRdb table keeps only in-frame clones and is missing some. The repertoire holds about 150,000 clones, with 70% to 85% as singletons. Sequencing was carried out using peripheral blood. These receptors all stem from a woman of 80 years or more with acute or convalescent COVID-19.

The chain is built from TRBV10-3 and TRBJ2-1; 9 bases map to TRBD2. Germline trimming cut 3 bases from V and 7 bases from J; bases unmatched to any gene: 10. There are 16 residues in the CDR3. The germline V gene has CDR1 ENHRY and CDR2 SYGVKD. The CDR3 is CAISDLSGTSKNEQFF. The CDR3 coding sequence is TGTGCCATCAGTGACCTATCGGGGACTAGCAAGAATGAGCAGTTCTTC.

This clone was observed a single time. The chain employs TRBV6-2 or TRBV6-3 and TRBJ2-3, with 9 bases fitting TRBD2. The V gene's germline CDR1 is MNHEY and CDR2 SVGEGT. This CDR3 region has 18 residues. V gave up 2 bases and J gave up 0 bases; unmatched junction bases: 9. In DNA, the CDR3 is TGTGCCAGCAGTTACGGCGGGCGGGGGGGCCGAAGCACAGATACGCAGTATTTT. It translates to CASSYGGRGGRSTDTQYF.

This clone appeared once. The rearrangement links TRBV2 to TRBJ2-7; TRBD1 aligns across 12 bases. CDR1 is SNHLY and CDR2 is FYNNEI in the germline V gene. The V gene end was trimmed by 8 bases and the J gene end by 2 bases; junction bases not matched to a gene: 10. The CDR3 has 16 amino acids. CDR3 region: CASSPPGQGATYEQYF. The CDR3 DNA reads TGTGCCAGCTCACCCCCGGGACAGGGGGCAACCTACGAGCAGTACTTC.

The chain employs TRBV4-1 and TRBJ1-2, with a possible D match to TRBD1 (5 bases). This CDR3 is built from 18 residues. CDR1 and CDR2 (germline): MGHRA, YSYEKL. V was shortened by 2 bases and J by 6 bases, with 25 bases between the two germline ends. The CDR3 nucleotides are TGCGCCAGCAGCCAATTCGTCACCCACTCCAAGGGGCGGAATGGCTACACCTTC. Translated, it gives CASSQFVTHSKGRNGYTF.

The chain links TRBV18 to TRBJ2-7; no reliable D call. Per the germline V gene, CDR1 is KGHSH and CDR2 is LQKENI. Trimming cost V 0 bases and J 1 base, with 13 bases left between them. The CDR3 extends over 16 amino acids. As DNA, the CDR3 is TGTGCCAGCTCACCACCAGGAGACCAGAGGTCCTACGAGCAGTACTTC. As protein: CASSPPGDQRSYEQYF.

The rearrangement uses TRBV9 and TRBJ2-7; the D gene is possibly TRBD1 (5 bases). The CDR3 consists of 12 residues. V lost 4 bases and J lost 4, with 9 bases in between. The germline gives CDR1 SGDLS, CDR2 YYNGEE. CDR3 in DNA: TGTGCCAGCAGCCCAGGGAATTACGAGCAGTACTTC. It specifies CASSPGNYEQYF.

This clone was found once. The chain has TRBV5-1 and TRBJ1-4, with D tentatively TRBD1 (6 bases). This CDR3 comprises 13 residues. V dropped 2 bases and J dropped 8 bases, with 10 bases sitting between them. In germline, CDR1 is SGHRS, CDR2 YFSETQ. In DNA, the CDR3 is TGCGCCAGCAGCTTCAGGGGTCGGGAAAAACTGTTTTTT. This codes for CASSFRGREKLFF.

This rearrangement joins TRBV5-1 to TRBJ2-7, with TRBD1 matching over 11 bases. Germline V gene lookup returns CDR1 SGHRS and CDR2 YFSETQ. The CDR3 runs to 16 residues. The V segment lost 3 bases and the J segment 6 bases; nucleotides outside the gene matches: 11. As DNA, the CDR3 is TGCGCCAGCAGCTCGAGGACAGGGGGCGGTCGCAGCGAGCAGTACTTC. Translation gives CASSSRTGGGRSEQYF. Using reference TRBV5-1 and TRBJ2-7 for the parts outside the CDR3, the full variable domain is KAGVTQTPRYLIKTRGQQVTLSCSPISGHRSVSWYQQTPGQGLQFLFEYFSETQRNKGNFPGRFSGRQFSNSRSEMNVSTLELGDSALYLCASSSRTGGGRSEQYFGPGTRLTVT.

CDR3 region: CASSLSGGITDTQYF. The DNA of the CDR3 is TGTGCCAGCAGTTTATCGGGCGGGATTACAGATACGCAGTATTTT. This sequence joins TRBV27 and TRBJ2-3, with TRBD2 as a possible D gene (6 bases). CDR1 is MNHEY and CDR2 is SMNVEV in the germline V gene (reference sequence). This CDR3 region has 15 residues. The germline V and J ends were trimmed by 0 bases and 3 bases, with 10 bases remaining between them.

The chain is built from TRBV7-3 and TRBJ2-3; the D gene is possibly TRBD2 (5 bases). The CDR3 covers 13 residues. Germline V gene sequence: CDR1 SGHTA, CDR2 FQGTGA. V shed 8 bases and J shed 3 bases, with 12 bases lying between them. For the CDR3, the DNA is TGTGCCAGCGGACTTAGCCGGACAGATACGCAGTATTTT. It translates to CASGLSRTDTQYF.

This clone appeared once. The chain couples TRBV2 to TRBJ1-1; D call uncertain. V lost 6 bases, J lost 0 bases, and 11 bases lay in between. In germline, CDR1 is SNHLY, CDR2 FYNNEI. The CDR3 has 14 amino acids. For the CDR3, the DNA is TGTGCCAGCAGCCCCTCGACATTGAACACTGAAGCTTTCTTT. This encodes CASSPSTLNTEAFF.

The rearrangement uses TRBV3-1 (or the pseudogene TRBV3-2) and TRBJ2-7, with TRBD2 matching over 14 bases. The CDR3 contains 18 residues. V shed 4 bases and J 6 bases; nucleotides not matched to a gene: 14. Germline assignment: CDR1 LGHDT and CDR2 YNNKEL (reference sequence). The CDR3 region has the DNA TGTGCCAGCAGCCTGACTAGCGGGGGGGCTAGCGTTCTTCCCGAGCAGTACTTC. Translated, it gives CASSLTSGGASVLPEQYF.